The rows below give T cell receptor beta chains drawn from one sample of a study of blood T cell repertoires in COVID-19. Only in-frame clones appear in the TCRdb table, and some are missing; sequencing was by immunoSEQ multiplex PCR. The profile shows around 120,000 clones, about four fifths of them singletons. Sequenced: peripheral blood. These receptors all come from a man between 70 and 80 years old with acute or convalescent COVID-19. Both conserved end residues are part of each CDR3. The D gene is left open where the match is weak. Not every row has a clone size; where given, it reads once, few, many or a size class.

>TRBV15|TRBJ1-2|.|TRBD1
CATSRDLRQGVYGYTF
TGTGCCACCAGCAGAGATCTTAGACAGGGGGTATATGGCTACACCTTC
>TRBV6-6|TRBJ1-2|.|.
CATRGGGGYGYTF
TGTGCCACGCGAGGGGGGGGAGGCTATGGCTACACCTTC
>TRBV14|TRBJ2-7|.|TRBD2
CASSLIAGASYEQYF
TGTGCCAGCAGCCTCATAGCGGGGGCATCCTACGAGCAGTACTTC
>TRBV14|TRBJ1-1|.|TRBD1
CASSPQGTGSSTEAFF
TGTGCCAGCAGCCCGCAGGGGACAGGGTCATCCACTGAAGCTTTCTTT
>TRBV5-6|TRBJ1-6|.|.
CASLKGGRGNSPLHF
TGTGCCAGCCTGAAGGGTGGACGGGGTAATTCACCCCTCCACTTT
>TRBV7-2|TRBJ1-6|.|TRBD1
CASSLERSGTGTPLHF
TGTGCCAGCAGCTTAGAACGATCTGGGACAGGGACACCCCTCCACTTT
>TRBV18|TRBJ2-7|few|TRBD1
CASQSGGDEQYF
TGTGCCAGCCAATCAGGGGGCGACGAGCAGTACTTC
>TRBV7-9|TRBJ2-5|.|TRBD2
CASRPGTREETQYF
TGTGCCAGCAGGCCCGGGACTAGGGAGGAGACCCAGTACTTC
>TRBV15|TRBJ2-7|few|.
CATSRDRAGQFYEQYF
TGTGCCACCAGCAGAGATCGGGCTGGACAGTTTTACGAGCAGTACTTC
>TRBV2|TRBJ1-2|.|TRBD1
CASRPPTGGGYGYTF
TGTGCCAGCAGGCCTCCTACAGGGGGCGGCTATGGCTACACCTTC
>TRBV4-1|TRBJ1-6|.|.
CASSQGYARGSPLHF
TGCGCCAGCAGCCAGGGCTACGCCAGGGGTTCACCCCTCCACTTT
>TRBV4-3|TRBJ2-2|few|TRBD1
CASSPGGQAGGELFF
TGCGCCAGCAGCCCCGGCGGACAGGCTGGCGGGGAGCTGTTTTTT
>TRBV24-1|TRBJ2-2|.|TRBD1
CATSDSERTGNAGELFF
TGTGCCACCAGTGATTCCGAAAGGACAGGGAACGCCGGGGAGCTGTTTTTT
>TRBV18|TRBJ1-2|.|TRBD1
CASSPPTGYYGYTF
TGTGCCAGCTCACCACCGACAGGGTACTATGGCTACACCTTC
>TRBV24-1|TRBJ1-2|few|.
CATSDFTQLYGYTF
TGTGCCACCAGTGATTTTACACAGCTCTATGGCTACACCTTC
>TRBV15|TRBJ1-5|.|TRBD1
CATSVGTGVYQPQHF
TGTGCCACCAGCGTAGGGACAGGGGTTTATCAGCCCCAGCATTTT
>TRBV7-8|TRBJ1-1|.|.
CASSLTEGTEAFF
TGTGCCAGCAGCTTGACTGAAGGCACTGAAGCTTTCTTT
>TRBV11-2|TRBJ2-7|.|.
CAWHRVYEQYF
TGTGCCTGGCACAGGGTTTACGAGCAGTACTTC
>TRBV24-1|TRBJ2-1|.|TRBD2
CARGGDEQFF
TGTGCCAGGGGGGGGGATGAGCAGTTCTTC
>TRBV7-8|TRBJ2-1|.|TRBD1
CASSLEGQGFNEQFF
TGTGCCAGCAGCTTAGAAGGACAGGGGTTTAATGAGCAGTTCTTC
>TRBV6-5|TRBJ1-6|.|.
CASRIRTSNNSPLHF
TGTGCCAGCAGGATACGAACTAGTAACAATTCACCCCTCCACTTT
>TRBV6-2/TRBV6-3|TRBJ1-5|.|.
CASSLARTYSNQPQHF
TGTGCCAGCAGTTTAGCACGAACCTATAGCAATCAGCCCCAGCATTTT
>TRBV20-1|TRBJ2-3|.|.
CSASRNREMENTQYF
TGCAGTGCTAGTAGGAACAGGGAAATGGAGAATACGCAGTATTTT
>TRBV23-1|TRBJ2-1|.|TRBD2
CASSHQTSGGNRNEQFF
TGCGCCAGCAGTCATCAGACTAGCGGGGGAAATCGCAATGAGCAGTTCTTC
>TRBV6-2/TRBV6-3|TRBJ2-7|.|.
CASSNGGTSYEQYF
TGTGCCAGCAGTAACGGCGGGACCAGCTACGAGCAGTACTTC
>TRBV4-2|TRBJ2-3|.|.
CASSQDQRRSSVADTQYF
TGTGCCAGCAGCCAAGATCAACGGCGGTCCTCTGTAGCAGATACGCAGTATTTT
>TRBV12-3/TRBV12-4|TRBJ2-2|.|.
CASSVGNTGELFF
TGTGCCAGCAGCGTCGGGAACACCGGGGAGCTGTTTTTT
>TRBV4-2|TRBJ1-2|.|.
CASSQGNRDGGYTF
TGTGCCAGCAGCCAAGGAAACAGGGATGGAGGCTACACCTTC
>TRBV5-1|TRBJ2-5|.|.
CASSLGPSEETQYF
TGCGCCAGCAGCTTGGGCCCCTCCGAGGAGACCCAGTACTTC
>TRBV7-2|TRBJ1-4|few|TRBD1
CASSLDRTGTNEKLFF
TGTGCCAGCAGCTTAGACCGGACAGGGACTAATGAAAAACTGTTTTTT
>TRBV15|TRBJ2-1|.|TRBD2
CATSRERGAYNEQFF
TGTGCCACCAGCAGAGAGCGGGGGGCCTACAATGAGCAGTTCTTC
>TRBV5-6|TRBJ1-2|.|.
CASSLPSVLGGYTF
TGTGCCAGCAGCTTGCCTTCCGTCCTCGGTGGCTACACCTTC
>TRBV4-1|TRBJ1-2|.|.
CASSQDLGLTRGYGYTF
TGCGCCAGCAGCCAAGATTTGGGACTGACACGGGGCTATGGCTACACCTTC
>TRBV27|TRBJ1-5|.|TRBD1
CASSGTGQFPGPQHF
TGTGCCAGCAGTGGAACGGGACAGTTCCCAGGGCCCCAGCATTTT
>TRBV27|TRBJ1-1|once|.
CASSPLGGPSSIAFF
TGTGCCAGCAGTCCGCTGGGGGGGCCATCCTCTATAGCTTTCTTT
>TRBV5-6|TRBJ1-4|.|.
CASSLSLNEKLFF
TGTGCCAGCAGCTTATCATTGAATGAAAAACTGTTTTTT